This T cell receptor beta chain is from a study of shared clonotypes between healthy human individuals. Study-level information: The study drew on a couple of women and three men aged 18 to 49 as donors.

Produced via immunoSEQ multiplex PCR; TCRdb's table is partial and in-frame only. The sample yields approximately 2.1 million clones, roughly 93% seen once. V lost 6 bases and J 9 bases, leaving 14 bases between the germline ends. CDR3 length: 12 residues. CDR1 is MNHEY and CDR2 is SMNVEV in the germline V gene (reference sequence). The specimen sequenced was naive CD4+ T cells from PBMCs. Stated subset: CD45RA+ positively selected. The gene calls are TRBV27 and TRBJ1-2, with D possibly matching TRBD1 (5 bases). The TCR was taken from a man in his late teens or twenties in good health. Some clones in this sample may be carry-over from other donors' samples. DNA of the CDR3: TGTGCCAGCAGCTCCTGGGACGGGCGCTACACCTTC. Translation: CASSSWDGRYTF.